Below, one T cell receptor beta chain is given with its context. No antigen is known for it. This record belongs to a study of T cell responses to AZD1222 COVID-19 vaccine. Study-wide background: Second doses were pooled across both intervals (about 4 or about 12 weeks).

Findings and caveats of the study: The study found Spike-specific TCR breadth and depth rose after two AZD1222 doses. Spike was spanned by vaccine-associated CD4 TCRs, which were dominant at 160-218 and 743-854. The donors showed a predominance of white British ancestry and of females, with possible underestimation of clonal diversity.

This table comes from immunoSEQ multiplex PCR, and its TCRdb copy is limited to in-frame clones, with some not included. Of about 120,000 clones in the sample, around 90% were seen once. The CDR3 has 13 amino acids. Trimming took off 3 bases at V and 7 bases at J, with 15 bases between the two ends. Germline values: CDR1 DFQATT, CDR2 SNEGSKA (reference sequence). The chain joins TRBV20-1 to TRBJ1-2; D is ambiguous. The sample consisted of peripheral blood, taken on day 0 of AZD1222 vaccination. The sequence came from an adult in good health. CDR3 coding DNA: TGCAGTGCTAGTGAGATCCGGAAGGGTGGCTACACCTTC. Amino acids: CSASEIRKGGYTF.